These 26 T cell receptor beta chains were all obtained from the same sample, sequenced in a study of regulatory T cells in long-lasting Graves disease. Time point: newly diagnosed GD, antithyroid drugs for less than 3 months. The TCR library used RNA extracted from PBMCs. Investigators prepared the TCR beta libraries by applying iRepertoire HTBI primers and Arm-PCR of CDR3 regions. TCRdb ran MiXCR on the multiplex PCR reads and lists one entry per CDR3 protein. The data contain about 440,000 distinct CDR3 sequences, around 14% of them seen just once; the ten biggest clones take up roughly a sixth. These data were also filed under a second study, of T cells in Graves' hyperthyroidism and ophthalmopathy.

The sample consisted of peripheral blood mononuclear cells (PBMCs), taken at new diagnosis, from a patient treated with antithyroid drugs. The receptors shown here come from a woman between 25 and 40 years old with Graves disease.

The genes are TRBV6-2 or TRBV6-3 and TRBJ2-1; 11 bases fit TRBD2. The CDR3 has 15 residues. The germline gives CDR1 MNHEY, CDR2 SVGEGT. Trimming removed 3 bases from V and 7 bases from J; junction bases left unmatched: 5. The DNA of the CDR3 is TGTGCCAGCAGTTATACTAGCGGGAGTAGAAATGAGCAGTTCTTC. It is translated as CASSYTSGSRNEQFF.

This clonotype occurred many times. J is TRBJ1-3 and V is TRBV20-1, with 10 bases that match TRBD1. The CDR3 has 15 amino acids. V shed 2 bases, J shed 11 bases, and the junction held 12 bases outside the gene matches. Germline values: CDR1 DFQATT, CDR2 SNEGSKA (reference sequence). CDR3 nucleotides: TGCAGTGCTAGACCTCCAGGGACAGGGGAGGCGGCCATATATTTT. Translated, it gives CSARPPGTGEAAIYF.

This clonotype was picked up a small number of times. This CDR3 reads CASSYGQRGAFF. DNA of the CDR3: TGTGCCAGCAGTTACGGCCAGCGAGGGGCTTTCTTT. This chain joins TRBV6-2 or TRBV6-3 and TRBJ1-1, with unresolved D. The germline gives CDR1 MNHEY, CDR2 SVGEGT. This CDR3 comprises 12 residues. Trimming pared 2 bases from V and 11 bases from J, leaving 12 bases between.

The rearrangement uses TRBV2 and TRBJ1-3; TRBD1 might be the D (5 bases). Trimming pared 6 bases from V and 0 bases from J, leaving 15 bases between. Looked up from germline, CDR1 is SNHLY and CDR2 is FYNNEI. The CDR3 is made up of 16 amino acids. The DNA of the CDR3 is TGTGCCAGCAGGGGGACCCACGCTCTCTCTGGAAACACCATATATTTT. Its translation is CASRGTHALSGNTIYF. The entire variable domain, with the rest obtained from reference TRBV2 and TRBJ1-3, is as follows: EPEVTQTPSHQVTQMGQEVILRCVPISNHLYFYWYRQILGQKVEFLVSFYNNEISEKSEIFDDQFSVERPDGSNFTLKIRSTKLEDSAMYFCASRGTHALSGNTIYFGEGSWLTVV.

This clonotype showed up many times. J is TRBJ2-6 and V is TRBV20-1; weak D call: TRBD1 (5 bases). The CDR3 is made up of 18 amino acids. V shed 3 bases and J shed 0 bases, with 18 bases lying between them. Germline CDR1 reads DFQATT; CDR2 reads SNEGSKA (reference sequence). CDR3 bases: TGCAGTGCTAGCCTTAGTAGGGGTTCCGCCTCTGGGGCCAACGTCCTGACTTTC. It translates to CSASLSRGSASGANVLTF.

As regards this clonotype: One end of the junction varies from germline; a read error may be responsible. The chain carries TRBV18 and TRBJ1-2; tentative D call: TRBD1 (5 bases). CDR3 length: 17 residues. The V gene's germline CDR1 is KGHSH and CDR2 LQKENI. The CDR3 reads CANSPSLNQGTDYGYTF. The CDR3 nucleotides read TGTGCCAACTCACCATCTTTAAATCAGGGTACAGACTATGGCTACACCTTC.

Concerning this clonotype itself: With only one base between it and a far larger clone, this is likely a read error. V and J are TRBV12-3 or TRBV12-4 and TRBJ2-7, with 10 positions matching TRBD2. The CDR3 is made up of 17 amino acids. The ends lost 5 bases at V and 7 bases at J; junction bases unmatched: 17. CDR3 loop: CASSDPTPGLAINEQYF. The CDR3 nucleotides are TGTGCCAGCAGTGACCCAACCCCGGGACTAGCGATCAATGAGCAGTACTTC.

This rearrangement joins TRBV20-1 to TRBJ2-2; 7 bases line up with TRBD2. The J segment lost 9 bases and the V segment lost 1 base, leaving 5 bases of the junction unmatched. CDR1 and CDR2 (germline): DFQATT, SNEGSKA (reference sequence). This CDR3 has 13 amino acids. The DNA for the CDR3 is TGCAGTGCTAGAGGCGGGAGTACCAGGGAGCTGTTTTTT. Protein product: CSARGGSTRELFF.

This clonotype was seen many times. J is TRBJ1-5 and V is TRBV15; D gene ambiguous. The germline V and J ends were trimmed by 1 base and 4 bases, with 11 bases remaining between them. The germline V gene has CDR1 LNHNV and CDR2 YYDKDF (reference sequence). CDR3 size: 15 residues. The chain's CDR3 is CATSRVWADNQPQHF. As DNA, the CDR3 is TGTGCCACCAGCAGAGTCTGGGCAGATAATCAGCCCCAGCATTTT.

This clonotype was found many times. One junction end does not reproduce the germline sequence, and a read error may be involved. CDR3 region: CASNLITPSGSSYEQYF. CDR3 bases: TGTGCCAGCAATTTAATCACCCCTAGCGGGAGCTCCTACGAGCAGTACTTC. The chain combines TRBV27 with TRBJ2-7; 10 nucleotides line up with TRBD2. The length of the CDR3 is 17 residues. Germline V gene data show CDR1 as MNHEY and CDR2 as SMNVEV (reference sequence).

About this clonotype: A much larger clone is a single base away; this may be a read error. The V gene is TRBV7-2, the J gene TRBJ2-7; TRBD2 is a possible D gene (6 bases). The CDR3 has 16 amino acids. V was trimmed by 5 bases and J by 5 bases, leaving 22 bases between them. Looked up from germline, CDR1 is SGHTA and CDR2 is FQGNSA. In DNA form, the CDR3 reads TGTGCCAGCAGCCAAGGAGTAAGGAGGGTGAGGAACGAGCAGTACTTC. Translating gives CASSQGVRRVRNEQYF.

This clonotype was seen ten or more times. The CDR3 coding sequence is TGCAGTGCTAGAGTGCTAGCGGAAGAGACCCAGTACTTC. This translates into CSARVLAEETQYF. This chain links TRBV20-1 with TRBJ2-5; 7 bases line up with TRBD2. V lost 1 base and J lost 3; bases outside the gene matches: 2. The length of the CDR3 is 13 residues. The V gene's germline CDR1 is DFQATT and CDR2 SNEGSKA (reference sequence).

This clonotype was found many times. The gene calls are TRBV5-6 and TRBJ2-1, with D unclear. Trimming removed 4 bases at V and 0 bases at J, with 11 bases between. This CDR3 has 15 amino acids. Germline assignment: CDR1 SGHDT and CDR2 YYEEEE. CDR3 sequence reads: CASSRPESSYNEQFF. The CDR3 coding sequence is TGTGCCAGCAGCCGGCCAGAAAGCTCCTACAATGAGCAGTTCTTC.

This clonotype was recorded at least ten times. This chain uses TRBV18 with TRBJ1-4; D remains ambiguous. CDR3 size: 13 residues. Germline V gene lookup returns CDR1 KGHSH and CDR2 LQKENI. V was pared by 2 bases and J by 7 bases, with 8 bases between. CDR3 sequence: CASSPGVGEKLFF. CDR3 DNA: TGTGCCAGCTCACCAGGGGTGGGTGAAAAACTGTTTTTT.

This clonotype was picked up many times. The CDR3: CASSREGQGTGELFF. The CDR3 coding sequence is TGTGCCAGCAGCCGGGAGGGCCAGGGTACCGGGGAGCTGTTTTTT. The V gene is TRBV7-3, the J gene TRBJ2-2; the match to TRBD2 covers 8 bases. The CDR3 spans 15 residues. V dropped 5 bases and J dropped 5; count of bases not matched to a gene: 7. CDR1 and CDR2 from the germline V gene are SGHTA and FQGTGA. The entire variable domain, with the rest obtained from reference TRBV7-3 and TRBJ2-2, is as follows: GAGVSQTPSNKVTEKGKYVELRCDPISGHTALYWYRQSLGQGPEFLIYFQGTGAADDSGLPNDRFFAVRPEGSVSTLKIQRTERGDSAVYLCASSREGQGTGELFFGEGSRLTVL.

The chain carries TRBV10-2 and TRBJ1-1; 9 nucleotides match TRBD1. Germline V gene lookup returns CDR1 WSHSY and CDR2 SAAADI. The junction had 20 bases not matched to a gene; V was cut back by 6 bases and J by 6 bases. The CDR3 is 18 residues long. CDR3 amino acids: CASRDYSGTGIKVAEAFF. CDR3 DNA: TGCGCCAGCAGAGATTACTCCGGGACAGGGATTAAGGTAGCTGAAGCTTTCTTT.

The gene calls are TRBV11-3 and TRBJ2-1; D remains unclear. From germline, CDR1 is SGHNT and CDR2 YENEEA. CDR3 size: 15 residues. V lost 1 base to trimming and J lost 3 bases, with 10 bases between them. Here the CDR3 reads CASSLGAHIYNEQFF. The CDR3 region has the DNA TGTGCCAGCAGCTTAGGGGCGCACATCTACAATGAGCAGTTCTTC.

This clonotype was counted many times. DNA for the CDR3: TGTGCCAGCTCACCACCAGAGGTTCCTGGTTCACCCCTCCACTTT. It specifies CASSPPEVPGSPLHF. The chain is built from TRBV18 and TRBJ1-6; D uncertain. The germline gives CDR1 KGHSH, CDR2 LQKENI. Trimming stripped 0 bases from V and 9 bases from J, with 12 bases between. The CDR3 sequence is 15 residues long.

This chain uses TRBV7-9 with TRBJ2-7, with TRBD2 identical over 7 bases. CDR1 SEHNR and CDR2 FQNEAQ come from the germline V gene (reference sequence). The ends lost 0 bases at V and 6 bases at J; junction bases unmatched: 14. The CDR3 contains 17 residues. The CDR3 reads CASSLARPMQGGSEQYF. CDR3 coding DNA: TGTGCCAGCAGCTTAGCGAGACCCATGCAGGGAGGGAGCGAGCAGTACTTC. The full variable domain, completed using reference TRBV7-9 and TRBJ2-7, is DTGVSQNPRHKITKRGQNVTFRCDPISEHNRLYWYRQTLGQGPEFLTYFQNEAQLEKSRLLSDRFSAERPKGSFSTLEIQRTEQGDSAMYLCASSLARPMQGGSEQYFGPGTRLTVT.

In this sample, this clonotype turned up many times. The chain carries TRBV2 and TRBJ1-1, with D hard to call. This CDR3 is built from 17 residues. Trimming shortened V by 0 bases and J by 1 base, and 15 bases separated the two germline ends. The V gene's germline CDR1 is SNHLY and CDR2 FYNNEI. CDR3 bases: TGTGCCAGCAGTGAAGCGCTTCGGGCCTCAGCGAACACTGAAGCTTTCTTT. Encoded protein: CASSEALRASANTEAFF.

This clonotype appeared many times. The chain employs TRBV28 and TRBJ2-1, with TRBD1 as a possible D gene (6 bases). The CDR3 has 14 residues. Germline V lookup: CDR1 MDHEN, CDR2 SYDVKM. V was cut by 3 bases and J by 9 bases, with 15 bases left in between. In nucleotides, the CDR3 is TGTGCCAGCAGTTTTGATACAGGGACAATTGAGCAGTTCTTC. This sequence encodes CASSFDTGTIEQFF.

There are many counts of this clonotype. CDR3: CSVGLRVGTDTQYF. CDR3 nucleotides: TGCAGCGTTGGTCTCAGGGTGGGAACAGATACGCAGTATTTT. The gene calls are TRBV29-1 and TRBJ2-3; D might be TRBD1 (5 bases). Trimming removed 4 bases at V and 3 bases at J, with 14 bases between. The CDR3 runs 14 residues. From germline, CDR1 is SQVTM and CDR2 ANQGSEA.

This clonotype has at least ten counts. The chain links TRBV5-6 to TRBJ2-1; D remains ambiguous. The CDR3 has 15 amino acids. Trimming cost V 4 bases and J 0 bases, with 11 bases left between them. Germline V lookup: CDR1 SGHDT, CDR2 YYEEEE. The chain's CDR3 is CASSPDSSSYNEQFF. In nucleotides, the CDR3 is TGTGCCAGCAGCCCCGACTCGAGCTCCTACAATGAGCAGTTCTTC.

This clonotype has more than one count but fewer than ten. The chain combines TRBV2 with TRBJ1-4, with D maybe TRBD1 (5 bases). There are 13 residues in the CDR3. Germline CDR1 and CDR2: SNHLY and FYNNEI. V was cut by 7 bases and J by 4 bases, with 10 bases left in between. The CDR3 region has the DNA TGTGCCAGCATGGAGAGGGGTAATGAAAAACTGTTTTTT. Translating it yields CASMERGNEKLFF.

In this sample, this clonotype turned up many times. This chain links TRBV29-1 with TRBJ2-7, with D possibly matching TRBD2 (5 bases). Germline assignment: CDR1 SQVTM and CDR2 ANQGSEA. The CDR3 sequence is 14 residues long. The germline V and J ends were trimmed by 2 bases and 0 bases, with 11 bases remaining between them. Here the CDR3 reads CSVESEGSSYEQYF. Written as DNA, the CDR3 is TGCAGCGTTGAATCTGAGGGCAGCTCCTACGAGCAGTACTTC.

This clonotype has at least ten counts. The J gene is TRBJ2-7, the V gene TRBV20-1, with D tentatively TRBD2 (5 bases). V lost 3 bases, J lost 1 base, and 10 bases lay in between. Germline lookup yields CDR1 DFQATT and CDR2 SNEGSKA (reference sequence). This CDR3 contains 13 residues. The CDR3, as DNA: TGCAGTGCTAGTAGCGCCCTGTCCTACGAGCAGTACTTC. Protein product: CSASSALSYEQYF.